This note documents a single T cell receptor (beta chain) sequence. The specificity of this receptor is unknown. In this CDR3 the conserved last residue, phenylalanine or tryptophan, is missing, so a read error is likely. The limits of the CDR3 on the DNA are not certain, so only TCRdb's listed CDR3 is given. Without any cell sorting, total RNA and DNA were extracted together from around 18-30 mg of bulk tissue using the AllPrep DNA/RNA mini kit. Between November 2015 and March 2016, roughly five patients in China with histopathologically diagnosed primary liver carcinoma had their tumors surgically resected. At the time of sampling, the patients had chronic HBV infection and had not received any treatment. Each tumor was sampled at five spatially separated regions: the tumor centre plus the superior, inferior, left-lateral and right-lateral poles. Histological examination found more than 80% viable tumor cells in every tumor sample. Each fresh piece of tumor and adjacent tissue was cut in two, with one half stored in RNAlater at -80 degrees C and the other half sent for histology.

A constant-region primer and ProtoScript II reverse transcriptase were used to reverse-transcribe TCRbeta-specific cDNA from roughly 0.5 ug total RNA. The TCRbeta libraries were prepared through three rounds of nested multiplex PCR following a slightly modified ARM-PCR procedure. The first two PCR rounds used multiplex TRBV1-TRBV30 forward primers with a Cbeta reverse primer, each for about 10 cycles. A final 25-cycle PCR with Deep VentR polymerase added sample barcodes and Illumina adapters. Before sequencing, amplicons of 200-500 bp were purified from gel using a QIAquick gel extraction kit. TCRbeta amplicons were sequenced on an Illumina HiSeq 2500 with 250-bp paired-end reads. The original methods were these. To recover full CDR3 sequences, reads were quality-trimmed using Trimmomatic v0.33 and paired reads were then merged using FLASH v1.2.11. V, D and J germline segments were assigned to the rearranged TCRbeta sequences using MiGEC v1.2.1b. VDJtools v1.0.0 computed clonotype statistics and Shannon-Wiener diversity indices. Except for diversity analysis, only each sample's 250 most abundant clonotypes were used in subsequent analyses to reduce sampling bias. Using fastp trimming at Q25 and MiXCR clonotype assembly, TCRdb reanalyzed the public sequencing data and kept in-frame beta chains. Each entry merges the rows of one CDR3 protein and shows their most common DNA and genes. The V and J calls were determined by TCRdb, not by the authors. The sample data list 55,000 to 65,000 distinct CDR3 sequences, and 60% to 85% of these were observed just once. The ten biggest clones cover approximately 50% of the sample.

CDR1 and CDR2, per the germline V gene, are SGHRS and YFSETQ. Counting both end residues, the CDR3 totals 13 amino acids. These data originate in a study of tumor-infiltrating lymphocytes in primary liver carcinoma (dated by TCRdb to 2015 to 2018). General notes on the study: Hepatocellular carcinoma (four) or combined HCC and intrahepatic cholangiocarcinoma (one) was present in the five patients, who were three men and two women aged 30 to 69 years. The tumors of the five patients were staged as T1-T3 N0M0, with maximum diameters ranging from roughly 4 to 10 cm. Roughly 3.65 to 8 million productive TCRbeta reads were obtained per sample, and no significant difference in read depth was found between tissue types. Across five regions of each liver tumor, along with adjacent normal tissue and blood, the study brought together TCRbeta repertoire sequencing, expression microarrays and whole-exome sequencing. A total of 35 or so specimens from 5 patients went through TCRbeta repertoire sequencing, namely 25 tumor regions, 5 adjacent noncancerous liver tissues and 5 peripheral blood samples. The 20 to 30 tumor region samples were profiled with Agilent mRNA microarrays so that TCRbeta repertoire diversity could be related to the local molecular phenotype. High reproducibility was observed for the technical replicate repertoires, with mean shared-clone rates about 0.89 and correlation coefficients above 0.98. Study-wide conclusions, independent of this receptor: Because only the TCR beta chain was sequenced and unpaired alpha chains were not captured, true repertoire diversity is likely underestimated. Compared with blood, tumors had a significantly larger share of the repertoire taken up by the top 250 clones (p = 0.039). The study included only a few patients, and the authors note findings should be validated in a larger study. Bulk unsorted samples precluded comparing CD4+ and CD8+ T cell repertoires. Repertoire overlap was found to be higher between tumor regions (mean about 36%) than between tumor-adjacent (about 17%) or tumor-blood (around 15%) pairs, consistent with antigen-driven expansion. Only about 7.5-25% of top clones were present in all five regions of a tumor, suggesting spatial heterogeneity of tumor-infiltrating T cells.

The TCR comes from a man aged 35 to 55 with primary liver carcinoma and hepatitis B virus infection. Sample: liver tumor tissue from sampling region 2. This specimen's cell subset or site label, interpreted: tumor region T2, inferior pole. The chain was built from TRBV5-1 and TRBJ2-1; TRBD2 is the table's D call, not checked against the DNA. The CDR3 sequence is CARNSRERRLRFL.